A selection of T cell receptor beta chains follows, all from one sample in a study of siplizumab effects on memory and regulatory T cells. The method was immunoSEQ multiplex PCR; TCRdb's version includes in-frame clones alone and lacks a portion of them. This sample has roughly 80,000 clones, with approximately 88% found just once. Specimen: Tregs sorted from blood. The receptors here all came from a human donor in good health. Both conserved end residues are part of each CDR3. Fields, in order: clone size, D gene, V gene, J gene, CDR3 protein, CDR3 DNA. The D gene is left open where the match is weak. Clone size is given for some rows only: seen once, a few or many times, or a class if the clone is expanded.

NA	NA	TRBV5-5	TRBJ1-5	CASSSGTVKRPQHF	TGTGCCAGCAGCTCCGGGACGGTGAAGAGGCCCCAGCATTTT
NA	NA	TRBV14	TRBJ1-2	CASSPLSLLDGYTF	TGTGCCAGCAGTCCCTTATCCCTGTTGGATGGCTACACCTTC
NA	TRBD1	TRBV14	TRBJ1-1	CASSQDYGTGVKTEAFF	TGTGCCAGCAGCCAAGATTACGGGACAGGGGTAAAAACTGAAGCTTTCTTT
NA	NA	TRBV5-1	TRBJ2-3	CASSLASRKNTDTQYF	TGCGCCAGCAGCTTGGCTTCACGGAAGAATACAGATACGCAGTATTTT
NA	TRBD2	TRBV7-9	TRBJ2-7	CASSPQGRGAPRNEQYF	TGTGCCAGCAGCCCCCAGGGGCGGGGGGCGCCTCGGAACGAGCAGTACTTC
NA	NA	TRBV6-5	TRBJ1-1	CASSYRPAGGDTEAFF	TGTGCCAGCAGTTACCGCCCGGCGGGTGGGGACACTGAAGCTTTCTTT
once	NA	TRBV19	TRBJ1-6	CASSRGINQNSPLHF	TGTGCCAGTAGCCGAGGCATCAACCAGAATTCACCCCTCCACTTT
NA	TRBD1	TRBV4-1	TRBJ2-6	CASSHPGQGATGANVLTF	TGCGCCAGCAGCCACCCCGGACAGGGGGCTACTGGGGCCAACGTCCTGACTTTC
NA	TRBD2	TRBV10-3	TRBJ2-3	CAISEFRRAGATDTQYF	TGTGCCATCAGTGAGTTTAGGAGAGCGGGGGCCACAGATACGCAGTATTTT
NA	NA	TRBV20-1	TRBJ1-2	CSGRDNYGYTF	TGCAGTGGGCGCGACAACTATGGCTACACCTTC
NA	NA	TRBV6-5	TRBJ2-1	CATYGVKYNEQFF	TGTGCCACTTACGGGGTTAAGTACAATGAGCAGTTCTTC
NA	NA	TRBV27	TRBJ1-1	CASSLGVGTEAFF	TGTGCCAGCAGTTTAGGGGTTGGCACTGAAGCTTTCTTT
NA	TRBD2	TRBV7-7	TRBJ2-5	CASSSTSGGQETQYF	TGTGCCAGCAGCTCGACTAGCGGGGGGCAAGAGACCCAGTACTTC
NA	TRBD1	TRBV9	TRBJ2-1	CASSPDTGGKGEQFF	TGTGCCAGCAGCCCGGATACAGGGGGCAAGGGTGAGCAGTTCTTC
NA	NA	TRBV2	TRBJ2-3	CATYPPSVDGSYTDTQYF	TGTGCCACCTACCCCCCATCAGTGGACGGCAGTTACACAGATACGCAGTATTTT
NA	TRBD1	TRBV11-2	TRBJ1-2	CASSSWDSYGYTF	TGTGCCAGCAGCTCCTGGGACAGCTATGGCTACACCTTC
NA	NA	TRBV11-3	TRBJ2-2	CASSFGRPKNTGELFF	TGTGCCAGCAGCTTTGGACGCCCTAAGAACACCGGGGAGCTGTTTTTT
NA	TRBD2	TRBV18	TRBJ2-7	CASSPLAGGYYEQYF	TGTGCCAGCTCACCACTAGCGGGGGGGTACTACGAGCAGTACTTC
NA	NA	TRBV9	TRBJ1-5	CASSVDNGYNQPQHF	TGTGCCAGCAGCGTAGATAATGGCTATAATCAGCCCCAGCATTTT
once	NA	TRBV6-5	TRBJ1-2	CASSIQGGYGYTF	TGTGCCAGCAGCATACAGGGTGGCTATGGCTACACCTTC
NA	TRBD2	TRBV19	TRBJ2-2	CASTSAGGKAGELFF	TGTGCCAGTACGTCTGCGGGGGGTAAGGCCGGGGAGCTGTTTTTT
NA	NA	TRBV10-3	TRBJ2-3	CAVQIGFATDTQYF	TGTGCCGTTCAGATCGGGTTTGCCACAGATACGCAGTATTTT
NA	NA	TRBV12-5	TRBJ1-1	CASGLDTLFEAFF	TGTGCTAGTGGTTTGGATACCCTCTTTGAAGCTTTCTTT
NA	NA	TRBV7-2	TRBJ2-1	CASNRQGSSYNEQFF	TGTGCCAGCAACAGGCAGGGTTCCTCCTACAATGAGCAGTTCTTC
NA	NA	TRBV21-1	TRBJ2-3	CASSKAVGTGGADTQYF	TGTGCCAGCAGCAAAGCGGTGGGGACAGGGGGAGCGGATACGCAGTATTTT
NA	NA	TRBV10-3	TRBJ2-3	CATWTATSTDTQYF	TGTGCCACCTGGACAGCTACTAGCACAGATACGCAGTATTTT
NA	TRBD1	TRBV5-4	TRBJ2-3	CASSLVQGEQYF	TGTGCCAGCAGCTTGGTGCAGGGGGAGCAGTATTTT
NA	NA	TRBV28	TRBJ2-7	CASSLLVLGHEQYF	TGTGCCAGCAGTTTATTGGTTCTGGGTCACGAGCAGTACTTC
NA	TRBD2	TRBV19	TRBJ2-5	CASSTPGGGSSETQYF	TGTGCCAGTAGTACCCCGGGCGGGGGGTCTTCAGAGACCCAGTACTTC
NA	NA	TRBV18	TRBJ2-3	CASSPGSDTQYF	TGTGCCAGCTCACCGGGGTCCGATACGCAGTATTTT
NA	TRBD1	TRBV7-2	TRBJ1-3	CASRLTGGAGNTIYF	TGTGCCAGCAGACTCACAGGGGGCGCTGGAAACACCATATATTTT
NA	NA	TRBV7-9	TRBJ2-1	CASSFGGGDNEQFF	TGTGCCAGCAGCTTCGGTGGCGGGGACAATGAGCAGTTCTTC
NA	TRBD1	TRBV6-1	TRBJ2-7	CASTLTGFSYEQYF	TGTGCCAGCACCCTGACAGGGTTCTCCTACGAGCAGTACTTC
NA	NA	TRBV7-2	TRBJ1-2	CASSLGSSNYGYTF	TGTGCCAGCAGCTTAGGTTCCAGCAACTATGGCTACACCTTC
NA	TRBD2	TRBV7-2	TRBJ2-7	CASTPQGLAYYEQYF	TGTGCCAGCACTCCACAGGGACTAGCGTACTACGAGCAGTACTTC
NA	NA	TRBV28	TRBJ1-5	CASSLWGVGGNQPQHF	TGTGCCAGCAGTTTATGGGGGGTGGGGGGCAATCAGCCCCAGCATTTT
NA	NA	TRBV5-4	TRBJ1-6	CASSLEGPWGNSPLHF	TGTGCCAGCAGCTTGGAAGGTCCGTGGGGGAATTCACCCCTCCACTTT
NA	NA	TRBV2	TRBJ1-4	CASSDVGVGEKLFF	TGTGCCAGCAGTGATGTGGGGGTCGGCGAAAAACTGTTTTTT
NA	NA	TRBV9	TRBJ2-6	CASSAKGSSGANVLTF	TGTGCCAGCAGCGCGAAGGGTTCCTCTGGGGCCAACGTCCTGACTTTC
NA	NA	TRBV2	TRBJ1-1	CARLGMTVNTEAFF	TGTGCCAGATTGGGGATGACAGTGAACACTGAAGCTTTCTTT
NA	NA	TRBV19	TRBJ2-3	CASSIVGYTDTQYF	TGTGCCAGTAGTATAGTGGGATACACAGATACGCAGTATTTT
NA	NA	TRBV5-4	TRBJ1-6	CASSFPGPPLHF	TGTGCCAGCAGCTTTCCAGGGCCACCCCTCCACTTT
NA	NA	TRBV14	TRBJ1-1	CASSQDGVRTEAFF	TGTGCCAGCAGCCAAGACGGGGTGCGGACTGAAGCTTTCTTT
NA	TRBD2	TRBV15	TRBJ2-1	CATSREGPGGAQFF	TGTGCCACCAGCAGAGAGGGGCCCGGGGGGGCGCAGTTCTTC
NA	NA	TRBV6-5	TRBJ2-7	CASSYSSVYEQYF	TGTGCCAGCAGTTACTCGTCGGTCTACGAGCAGTACTTC
NA	NA	TRBV10-3	TRBJ1-1	CAISESTSWNTEAFF	TGTGCCATCAGTGAGTCAACGAGCTGGAACACTGAAGCTTTCTTT
NA	NA	TRBV19	TRBJ1-5	CASAPGATQPQHF	TGTGCCAGCGCCCCGGGGGCGACTCAGCCCCAGCATTTT
NA	NA	TRBV28	TRBJ2-7	CASRSGGLYEQYF	TGTGCCAGCAGGAGTGGGGGGCTCTACGAGCAGTACTTC
NA	NA	TRBV15	TRBJ2-7	CATSRAQGGSYEQYF	TGTGCCACCAGCAGAGCCCAGGGGGGCTCCTACGAGCAGTACTTC
NA	TRBD2	TRBV27	TRBJ2-2	CASSRLATNTGELFF	TGTGCCAGCAGTAGACTAGCGACGAACACCGGGGAGCTGTTTTTT
NA	NA	TRBV18	TRBJ1-2	CASSPSEGRVGYTF	TGTGCCAGCTCACCATCGGAGGGTAGGGTTGGCTACACCTTT
NA	NA	TRBV7-9	TRBJ1-6	CASSHRDLDYSPLHF	TGTGCCAGCAGCCACCGGGACTTAGACTATTCACCCCTCCACTTT
NA	NA	TRBV10-3	TRBJ1-5	CAISAGGGGNQPQHF	TGTGCCATCAGTGCGGGGGGCGGGGGCAATCAGCCCCAGCATTTT